This TCR beta chain was documented in a study of human T cells and chemical hapten exposure. General study points: Against controls, expanded TCRs gave rise to significantly more large CDR3 similarity clusters.

As to time point: patch test 3, about 24 weeks after DPC sensitization. Specified treatment: therapeutic diphenylcyclopropenone sensitization with weekly scalp DPC. Unseparated into fractions, whole blood served as the source from which total RNA was extracted. Unique molecular identifiers were linked by the library to individual cDNA molecules. In TCRdb, the RACE reads were re-called with MiXCR into one record per CDR3 protein. The table lists more than 95,000 distinct CDR3 sequences, under 40% of them singletons. With regard to this clonotype: Its target is unknown.

The receptor comes from a man between 35 and 55 years old with alopecia areata. Some clones in this sample may be carry-over from other donors' samples. The specimen was whole blood, collected in connection with sensitization to the hapten diphenylcyclopropenone (DPC).

The CDR3 sequence is CASSFNSDDRGKLFF. The CDR3 DNA follows: TGTGCCAGCAGTTTTAACTCGGATGATCGCGGAAAACTGTTTTTT. The gene calls are TRBV12-3 or TRBV12-4 and TRBJ1-4, with D unclear. The ends were cut back, 3 bases at V and 10 bases at J, with 18 bases in the middle. CDR3 size: 15 residues.